The present TCR beta chain was sequenced within a study of radiotherapy plus CTLA-4 blockade in lung cancer. TCRdb keeps only in-frame clones here, not all; method: immunoSEQ multiplex PCR. The sample has 85,000 to 90,000 clones; around 86% are singletons. The sequence came from a human donor with non-small cell lung cancer that progressed on radiotherapy plus ipilimumab. The specimen was peripheral blood, collected from a patient treated with radiotherapy plus ipilimumab.

The CDR3 bases are TGTGCCAGCAGTGAATCGGTATATCACATGGGACAGGGTGGGCAGTACTTC. It encodes CASSESVYHMGQGGQYF. The rearrangement uses TRBV25-1 and TRBJ2-7, with TRBD1 identical over 9 bases. The germline gives CDR1 MGHDK, CDR2 SYGVNS. The CDR3 has 17 amino acids. Losses at the gene ends were 1 base for V and 9 bases for J; bases not matched to a gene: 16.